This section outlines one T cell receptor beta chain sequence together with its context. Its antigen is undetermined. This sample is part of a study of T cell responses to AZD1222 COVID-19 vaccine. Whole-study findings and limits: Reportedly, close to half of spike-specific TCRs are directed against unmutated variant regions. Repertoires were collected only later (after the peak T cell response had occurred). Seropositive status at baseline applied to only five or six AZD1222 recipients.

Timing groups of about 4 and about 12 weeks for second doses were pooled. Germline V CDR1 and CDR2: MNHEY, SVGAGI. Trimming cost V 4 bases and J 2 bases, with 8 bases left between them. CDR3 length: 13 residues. The table came from immunoSEQ multiplex PCR; TCRdb's copy has only in-frame clones and leaves some out. The profile shows under 95,000 clones, 70% to 90% of them singletons. The sequencing here drew on peripheral blood, taken 28 days after the second AZD1222 dose. The V and J genes are TRBV6-5 and TRBJ1-2; D ambiguous. The TCR sequence derives from an adult who received the AZD1222 COVID-19 vaccine. The CDR3 coding sequence is TGTGCCAGCAGTTTTGGACCCAACTATGGCTACACCTTC. This gives the protein CASSFGPNYGYTF.